This T cell receptor beta chain was sequenced for a study of CD8+ T cells in alopecia areata. Overall study results and limits: In scalp, tofacitinib significantly decreased clonality and expanded CD8+ clones among the top 100. Resident alphabeta T-cell populations of normal skin are likewise subject to sequencing in scalp samples.

This clone came up a few times. Its antigen is undetermined. Extracted RNA was reverse transcribed into cDNA, the sequencing template. Assay used: immunoSEQ multiplex PCR; TCRdb lists only in-frame clones, some missing. The sample lists over 150,000 clones; roughly 60% were seen once. Trimming at V came to 2 bases and at J to 4 bases, leaving 4 bases not matched to a gene. The CDR3 sequence is 14 residues long. Germline CDR1 reads SGHDT; CDR2 reads YYEEEE. Treatment meaning: oral pan-JAK inhibitor, 5-10 mg twice daily. The V gene is TRBV5-6, the J gene TRBJ2-5; 8 bases match TRBD1. Here the sequenced sample was CD4+ T cells sorted from blood, taken at week 24, from a patient treated with tofacitinib. The origin of this receptor is a human donor with alopecia areata. CDR3: CASSFGQGRETQYF. The CDR3 DNA reads as TGTGCCAGCAGCTTCGGACAGGGTAGAGAGACCCAGTACTTC.